What follows are 22 T cell receptor beta chains derived from one specimen sequenced in a study of T cell clonality in common variable immunodeficiency. Clones were read by immunoSEQ multiplex PCR, and TCRdb kept only the in-frame ones, dropping some. The sample presents about 52,000 clones, none singletons. The specimen sequenced was peripheral blood mononuclear cells. These receptors were taken from a person aged 18-70 years in good health.

Details on this clone: The read ends 3 residues shy of where the CDR3 ends; the end is completed using the germline J gene. The rearrangement joins TRBV2 to TRBJ1-1; D is possibly TRBD1 (6 bases). The germline V gene has CDR1 SNHLY and CDR2 FYNNEI. This CDR3 spans 15 amino acids. Trimming stripped 7 bases from V and 0 bases from J, with 15 bases between. The CDR3 DNA, read in part, is TGTGCCAGCACCGGGCACGGGGGGCTGAACACTGAA. Protein: CASTGHGGLNTE. The CDR3 in its entirety is CASTGHGGLNTEAFF. The variable domain in full, completed from reference TRBV2 and TRBJ1-1, reads EPEVTQTPSHQVTQMGQEVILRCVPISNHLYFYWYRQILGQKVEFLVSFYNNEISEKSEIFDDQFSVERPDGSNFTLKIRSTKLEDSAMYFCASTGHGGLNTEAFFGQGTRLTVV.

With respect to this clone: The sequenced fragment ends 3 residues before the CDR3 boundary, so the rest is inferred from the germline J gene. The rearrangement uses TRBV19 and TRBJ1-2; D call uncertain. The CDR3 length is 18 residues. V was shortened by 0 bases and J by 4 bases, with 21 bases between the two germline ends. From germline, CDR1 is LNHDA and CDR2 SQIVND (reference sequence). The CDR3 DNA, read in part, is TGTGCCAGTAGTATAGACAGAGGCGATCCGGCAGCGATCTATGGC. This codes for CASSIDRGDPAAIYG. The entire CDR3 reads CASSIDRGDPAAIYGYTF. The variable domain in full, completed from reference TRBV19 and TRBJ1-2, reads DGGITQSPKYLFRKEGQNVTLSCEQNLNHDAMYWYRQDPGQGLRLIYYSQIVNDFQKGDIAEGYSVSREKKESFPLTVTSAQKNPTAFYLCASSIDRGDPAAIYGYTFGSGTRLTVV.

This clone was observed at least ten times. The CDR3 loop reads CSARDKTSGSRADTQYF. The DNA read from the CDR3 is TGCAGTGCTAGAGATAAGACTAGCGGGAGTAGGGCGGATACG. The V and J genes are TRBV20-1 and TRBJ2-3, with 12 bases lining up with TRBD2. The read is 3 residues too short to cover the CDR3 end, so that end is filled in from the germline J gene. The CDR3 has 17 residues. Germline V gene sequence: CDR1 DFQATT, CDR2 SNEGSKA (reference sequence). Trimming took 0 bases from V and 6 from J; bases not matched to a gene: 10.

This clone was recorded at least ten times. With the read ending 3 residues before the CDR3 end, the germline J gene is used to fill in that end. The chain carries TRBV4-1 and TRBJ2-5, with 7 positions matching TRBD1. This CDR3 comprises 15 residues. Trimming at V came to 4 bases and at J to 2 bases, leaving 7 bases not matched to a gene. From germline, CDR1 is MGHRA and CDR2 YSYEKL. CDR3 region: CASSRQDRDQETQYF. CDR3 bases read: TGCGCCAGCAGCCGCCAAGACAGGGATCAAGAGACC.

This clone was picked up many times. The read is 3 residues too short to cover the CDR3 end, so that end is filled in from the germline J gene. The gene calls are TRBV19 and TRBJ2-3, with 9 nucleotides matching TRBD1. Losses at the gene ends were 4 bases for V and 4 bases for J; bases not matched to a gene: 6. The germline CDR1 and CDR2 sequences are LNHDA and SQIVND (reference sequence). This CDR3 spans 15 amino acids. CDR3 bases read: TGTGCCAGTAGTACGCCCGGGACAGGGTCAGATACG. It specifies CASSTPGTGSDT. The full CDR3 sequence reads CASSTPGTGSDTQYF.

This clone was seen at least ten times. The CDR3 loop is CASSLGVGQETQYF. The part of the CDR3 DNA that was read is TGCGCCAGCAGCTTGGGAGTAGGGCAAGAGACC. The V call is TRBV5-1, the J call TRBJ2-5; D ambiguous. The missing CDR3 end, 3 residues past where the read stops, is filled in from the germline J gene. V was pared by 0 bases and J by 2 bases, with 8 bases between. Germline assignment: CDR1 SGHRS and CDR2 YFSETQ. The CDR3 sequence is 14 residues long.

This clone was picked up many times. The read gets to within 3 residues of the CDR3 end, and the germline J gene fills in the rest. The chain combines TRBV20-1 with TRBJ1-1; D uncertain. The CDR3 loop spans 13 amino acids. Germline-derived CDR1 and CDR2 are DFQATT and SNEGSKA (reference sequence). Trimming removed 7 bases from V and 0 bases from J, with 12 bases in between. CDR3 bases read: TGCAGTGACTCGCAGGAGGTGAACACTGAA. Amino acids: CSDSQEVNTE. In full, the CDR3 is CSDSQEVNTEAFF.

There are many counts of this clone. The CDR3 end falls 3 residues outside the read, so it is completed with the germline J gene. This chain joins TRBV19 and TRBJ2-1, with 7 positions matching TRBD1. CDR1 LNHDA and CDR2 SQIVND come from the germline V gene (reference sequence). Losses at the gene ends were 6 bases for V and 9 bases for J; bases not matched to a gene: 11. The CDR3 loop spans 14 amino acids. Partial CDR3 DNA: TGTGCCAGTAGCCCCAGGGGGACATCAGGTGAG. The encoded protein is CASSPRGTSGE. The entire CDR3 reads CASSPRGTSGEQFF.

This clone was recorded many times. The read finishes 3 residues shy of the CDR3 end, and the germline J gene is used to complete it. The chain couples TRBV10-3 to TRBJ1-1; 9 positions match TRBD1. This CDR3 comprises 19 residues. V gave up 2 bases and J gave up 7 bases; unmatched junction bases: 20. Germline CDR1 ENHRY, CDR2 SYGVKD. This CDR3 reads CAISELLPGQGTRGNEAFF. The DNA read from the CDR3 is TGTGCCATCAGTGAGCTCTTACCGGGACAGGGAACAAGAGGGAATGAA.

This clone has at least ten counts. Read sequence stops 3 residues before the CDR3 end, and the germline J gene provides the missing end. The V call is TRBV18, the J call TRBJ1-1; 8 bases line up with TRBD1. This CDR3 has 14 residues. The ends lost 8 bases at V and 1 base at J; junction bases unmatched: 6. CDR1 and CDR2 (germline): KGHSH, LQKENI. CDR3 DNA (partial): TGTGCCAGCCGAGGGACAGGAACGAACACTGAA. Amino acid sequence: CASRGTGTNTE. The whole CDR3 region reads CASRGTGTNTEAFF.

A word on this clone: Read data end 3 residues before the CDR3 end; the end is taken from the germline J gene. This chain connects TRBV19 to TRBJ1-2, with D tentatively TRBD1 (5 bases). Germline CDR1 is LNHDA and CDR2 is SQIVND (reference sequence). The V end lost 7 bases, the J end lost 4 bases, and 16 bases lay between the germline ends. The CDR3 loop spans 14 amino acids. CDR3 amino acids: CASTGPSALYGYTF. CDR3 DNA (partial): TGTGCCAGTACAGGGCCCTCCGCACTCTATGGC.

This clone came up many times. Read sequence stops 3 residues before the CDR3 end, and the germline J gene provides the missing end. The J gene is TRBJ2-5, the V gene TRBV5-1, with 8 nucleotides matching TRBD2. Trimming at V came to 5 bases and at J to 3 bases, leaving 15 bases not matched to a gene. This CDR3 contains 17 residues. Per the germline V gene, CDR1 is SGHRS and CDR2 is YFSETQ. Incomplete CDR3 DNA: TGCGCCAGCAGGGGGGGGTTCCCCCGGGAGGGCGAAGAGACC. Protein sequence: CASRGGFPREGEET. The entire CDR3 is CASRGGFPREGEETQYF.

This clone was picked up a small number of times. The read falls 3 residues short of the CDR3 end, and the missing part is taken from the germline J gene. The chain links TRBV7-9 to TRBJ2-7; 7 bases fit TRBD1. The V segment lost 4 bases and the J segment 0 bases; nucleotides outside the gene matches: 3. The CDR3 is made up of 14 amino acids. Germline CDR1 SEHNR, CDR2 FQNEAQ (reference sequence). CDR3 DNA, as far as it was read: TGTGCCAGCAGCTGGGGACAGAGCTCCTACGAG. Encoded protein: CASSWGQSSYE. Given in full, the CDR3 is CASSWGQSSYEQYF.

This clone was observed at least ten times. The DNA ends 3 residues before the CDR3 does, and the rest of the CDR3 is filled in from the germline J gene. The chain has TRBV7-9 and TRBJ1-3; a weak D match, TRBD1 (5 bases). V gave up 2 bases and J gave up 2 bases, with 10 bases separating them. The CDR3 consists of 15 residues. The germline V gene encodes CDR1 SEHNR and CDR2 FQNEAQ (reference sequence). The CDR3 reads CASSLQGRAGNTIYF. The CDR3 DNA, read in part, is TGTGCCAGCAGCTTACAGGGCAGGGCTGGAAACACC.

This clone was observed many times. Coverage ceases 3 residues before the CDR3 finishes, and the germline J gene fills in the end. This rearrangement joins TRBV20-1 to TRBJ2-5, with D perhaps TRBD2 (6 bases). Germline assignment: CDR1 DFQATT and CDR2 SNEGSKA (reference sequence). V was shortened by 4 bases and J by 0 bases, with 15 bases between the two germline ends. There are 15 residues in the CDR3. The CDR3 DNA, read in part, is TGCAGTGCTAAACTAGCAGCGGAGTACCAAGAGACC. It encodes CSAKLAAEYQET. The CDR3 as a whole reads CSAKLAAEYQETQYF.

Comment on this clone: The observed sequence ends 3 residues before the CDR3 terminus, with the missing tail filled in from the germline J gene. The chain carries TRBV20-1 and TRBJ2-7; TRBD2 aligns across 10 bases. After removal of 5 bases from V and 5 bases from J, the junction contained 12 bases not matched to a gene. CDR1 is DFQATT and CDR2 is SNEGSKA in the germline V gene (reference sequence). CDR3 length: 15 residues. The CDR3 sequence: CSAALVLAGVHEQYF. The CDR3 bases that were read are TGCAGTGCTGCGCTAGTCCTAGCGGGAGTTCACGAG.

This clone was observed many times. The read gets to within 3 residues of the CDR3 end, and the germline J gene fills in the rest. The rearrangement uses TRBV19 and TRBJ1-1; D remains unclear. This CDR3 region has 13 residues. V was pared by 0 bases and J by 7 bases, with 9 bases between. Germline V CDR1 and CDR2: LNHDA, SQIVND (reference sequence). Incomplete CDR3 DNA: TGTGCCAGTAGTATAGAGACGGGTGGTGAA. It translates to CASSIETGGE. The CDR3 reads in full as CASSIETGGEAFF.

A few counts support this clone. The read ends 3 residues early relative to the CDR3; the germline J gene fills the gap. This chain connects TRBV18 to TRBJ1-1; D perhaps matches TRBD1 (5 bases). Trimming stripped 3 bases from V and 4 bases from J, with 18 bases between. Germline values: CDR1 KGHSH, CDR2 LQKENI. This CDR3 has 16 amino acids. Incomplete CDR3 DNA: TGTGCCAGCTCACCCGTAATAGGGGAAAGGCGCACTGAA. It encodes CASSPVIGERRTE. The entire CDR3 sequence reads CASSPVIGERRTEAFF. Using reference TRBV18 and TRBJ1-1 for the parts outside the CDR3, the full variable domain is NAGVMQNPRHLVRRRGQEARLRCSPMKGHSHVYWYRQLPEEGLKFMVYLQKENIIDESGMPKERFSAEFPKEGPSILRIQQVVRGDSAAYFCASSPVIGERRTEAFFGQGTRLTVV.

This clone was recorded at least ten times. With the read ending 3 residues before the CDR3 end, the germline J gene is used to fill in that end. This sequence joins TRBV20-1 and TRBJ1-3; a possible D gene is TRBD1 (6 bases). The V and J ends lost 5 bases and 4 bases respectively, with 18 bases between them. CDR3 size: 15 residues. Germline V CDR1 and CDR2: DFQATT, SNEGSKA (reference sequence). The part of the CDR3 DNA that was read is TGCAGTGCTGGGTCAGGGGCAGGGGCGGGAAACACC. Translated, it gives CSAGSGAGAGNT. The whole CDR3 sequence is CSAGSGAGAGNTIYF.

There are many counts of this clone. The observed sequence ends 3 residues before the CDR3 terminus, with the missing tail filled in from the germline J gene. The V call is TRBV30, the J call TRBJ2-5, with 13 positions matching TRBD2. V shed 4 bases, J shed 2 bases, and the junction held 4 bases outside the gene matches. The CDR3 is made up of 15 amino acids. Looked up from germline, CDR1 is GTSNPN and CDR2 is SVGIG (reference sequence). This CDR3 reads CAWTTGLAGQETQYF. The sequenced part of the CDR3 DNA is TGTGCCTGGACTACGGGACTAGCGGGACAAGAGACC.

On this clone itself: The read ends 3 residues early relative to the CDR3; the germline J gene fills the gap. The chain employs TRBV5-1 and TRBJ2-5, with TRBD1 identical over 9 bases. Germline V gene data show CDR1 as SGHRS and CDR2 as YFSETQ. V lost 5 bases to trimming and J lost 5 bases; unmatched junction nucleotides: 7. The CDR3 spans 14 residues. The part of the CDR3 DNA that was read is TGCGCCAGCAGATCCGGACAGGGGATTGAGACC. Protein sequence: CASRSGQGIET. The entire CDR3 protein is CASRSGQGIETQYF. Looking up the rest from reference TRBV5-1 and TRBJ2-5 gives the full variable domain: KAGVTQTPRYLIKTRGQQVTLSCSPISGHRSVSWYQQTPGQGLQFLFEYFSETQRNKGNFPGRFSGRQFSNSRSEMNVSTLELGDSALYLCASRSGQGIETQYFGPGTRLLVL.

This clone appeared many times. The read falls 3 residues short of the CDR3 end, and the missing part is taken from the germline J gene. The V and J genes are TRBV10-3 and TRBJ2-3; the D gene is possibly TRBD2 (6 bases). Trimming removed 11 bases from V and 6 bases from J, with 21 bases in between. The germline CDR1 and CDR2 sequences are ENHRY and SYGVKD. This CDR3 contains 14 residues. CDR3 DNA, as far as it was read: TGTGCCGCGCGCGCTAGCGCTGATACGGATACG. This translates into CAARASADTDT. The whole CDR3 region reads CAARASADTDTQYF.